This passage covers 28 T cell receptor beta chains from one sample sequenced in a study of cytomegalovirus exposure and HLA in healthy donors. The protocol was immunoSEQ multiplex PCR, while the TCRdb copy is restricted to in-frame clones and leaves out a portion. In the table there are around 120,000 clones, roughly 90% of which are singletons. The sequenced sample consisted of PBMCs. The origin of the receptors is a woman younger than 35 in good health and CMV-seropositive.

This rearrangement joins TRBV5-1 to TRBJ2-5, with 12 bases aligning to TRBD1. Germline V lookup: CDR1 SGHRS, CDR2 YFSETQ. After removal of 4 bases from V and 5 bases from J, the junction contained 3 bases not matched to a gene. The CDR3 sequence is 14 residues long. The CDR3 loop reads CASSKGQGAETQYF. The CDR3 DNA is TGCGCCAGCAGCAAGGGACAGGGGGCGGAGACCCAGTACTTC.

This chain uses TRBV5-1 with TRBJ2-2; D may be TRBD1 (6 bases). Germline CDR1 reads SGHRS; CDR2 reads YFSETQ. The V end was cut by 1 base, the J end by 8 bases, with 12 bases between. The CDR3 covers 14 residues. This CDR3 is CASSLRQGLGELFF. The CDR3 DNA reads TGCGCCAGCAGCTTGCGGCAGGGGTTAGGGGAGCTGTTTTTT. The variable domain in full, completed from reference TRBV5-1 and TRBJ2-2, reads KAGVTQTPRYLIKTRGQQVTLSCSPISGHRSVSWYQQTPGQGLQFLFEYFSETQRNKGNFPGRFSGRQFSNSRSEMNVSTLELGDSALYLCASSLRQGLGELFFGEGSRLTVL.

The chain uses TRBV7-2 and TRBJ1-2; the D gene is possibly TRBD1 (6 bases). V was pared by 5 bases and J by 3 bases, with 13 bases between. CDR3 length equals 14 residues. Germline loops: CDR1 SGHTA, CDR2 FQGNSA. The CDR3 loop is CASSPYRVDYGYTF. The CDR3 coding sequence is TGTGCCAGCAGCCCATACAGGGTTGACTATGGCTACACCTTC.

The chain uses TRBV10-1 and TRBJ1-5, with D perhaps TRBD1 (5 bases). Between the trimmed V and J ends, which lost 3 bases and 2 bases, there was a span of 5 bases. Germline values: CDR1 WNHNN, CDR2 SYGVQD (reference sequence). This CDR3 comprises 13 residues. The CDR3 nucleotides read TGCGCCAGCAGTGAACAGGGCAATCAGCCCCAGCATTTT. This codes for CASSEQGNQPQHF.

Here the CDR3 reads CASSQDRGLGLHNEQFF. CDR3 DNA sequence: TGCGCCAGCAGCCAAGACAGGGGGCTGGGTCTACACAATGAGCAGTTCTTC. The J gene is TRBJ2-1, the V gene TRBV4-1; 8 nucleotides line up with TRBD1. CDR3 length: 17 residues. Germline CDR1 and CDR2: MGHRA and YSYEKL. V trimming: 0 bases; J trimming: 5 bases; junction bases outside the gene matches: 9.

The chain employs TRBV15 and TRBJ2-2; D is undetermined. In germline, CDR1 is LNHNV, CDR2 YYDKDF (reference sequence). The CDR3 contains 14 residues. Trimming stripped 0 bases from V and 1 base from J, with 3 bases between. CDR3 nucleotide sequence: TGTGCCACCAGCAGAGACGGGAACACCGGGGAGCTGTTTTTT. Its protein product is CATSRDGNTGELFF.

The chain has TRBV18 and TRBJ1-1, with a weak D call TRBD1 (6 bases). This CDR3 contains 16 residues. The germline CDR1 and CDR2 sequences are KGHSH and LQKENI. V lost 4 bases, J lost 0 bases, and 15 bases lay in between. In nucleotides, the CDR3 is TGTGCCAGCTCACGTTCAGGGGCAGGGATGAACACTGAAGCTTTCTTT. As protein: CASSRSGAGMNTEAFF. The complete variable domain, with remaining parts taken from reference TRBV18 and TRBJ1-1, reads NAGVMQNPRHLVRRRGQEARLRCSPMKGHSHVYWYRQLPEEGLKFMVYLQKENIIDESGMPKERFSAEFPKEGPSILRIQQVVRGDSAAYFCASSRSGAGMNTEAFFGQGTRLTVV.

The chain combines TRBV5-4 with TRBJ1-1; 9 bases align to TRBD1. This CDR3 has 16 amino acids. The germline V gene encodes CDR1 SGHNT and CDR2 YYREEE (reference sequence). V gave up 4 bases and J gave up 1 base; unmatched junction bases: 8. CDR3 DNA sequence: TGTGCCAGCAGCCCACAGGGGGCTCTCGAGAACACTGAAGCTTTCTTT. Amino acids: CASSPQGALENTEAFF. The complete variable domain, with remaining parts taken from reference TRBV5-4 and TRBJ1-1, reads ETGVTQSPTHLIKTRGQQVTLRCSSQSGHNTVSWYQQALGQGPQFIFQYYREEENGRGNFPPRFSGLQFPNYSSELNVNALELDDSALYLCASSPQGALENTEAFFGQGTRLTVV.

The chain recombines TRBV11-3 with TRBJ1-2; TRBD1 matches 9 bases. J was trimmed by 6 bases and V by 3 bases; bases with no gene match: 5. From germline, CDR1 is SGHNT and CDR2 YENEEA. This CDR3 contains 14 residues. The CDR3 DNA reads TGTGCCAGCAGCTTGGGACAGGGACGAGATGGCTACACCTTC. Translating it yields CASSLGQGRDGYTF.

The chain combines TRBV10-3 with TRBJ2-6; D remains ambiguous. The germline V and J ends were trimmed by 6 bases and 0 bases, with 3 bases remaining between them. This CDR3 comprises 13 residues. Germline loops: CDR1 ENHRY, CDR2 SYGVKD. DNA for the CDR3: TGTGCCATCAGCGGCTCTGGGGCCAACGTCCTGACTTTC. It yields the protein CAISGSGANVLTF.

The chain links TRBV27 to TRBJ2-1; maybe TRBD1 (5 bases). Per germline, CDR1 MNHEY and CDR2 SMNVEV (reference sequence). The CDR3 has 15 amino acids. V was cut by 2 bases and J by 5 bases, with 13 bases left in between. This chain's CDR3 is CASSLRAGKNNEQFF. DNA for the CDR3: TGTGCCAGCAGTTTAAGGGCAGGGAAGAACAATGAGCAGTTCTTC.

The rearrangement links TRBV15 to TRBJ2-1; 12 bases fit TRBD2. Germline loops: CDR1 LNHNV, CDR2 YYDKDF (reference sequence). The V and J ends lost 0 bases and 9 bases, in that order; junction bases with no gene match: 9. This CDR3 spans 17 amino acids. The CDR3 DNA sequence: TGTGCCACCAGCAGAGAAGCCCGACTAGCGGGAGTTGGTGAGCAGTTCTTC. It is translated as CATSREARLAGVGEQFF.

In this sample, this clone turned up a few times. This sample includes further DNA sequences coding for the same CDR3. The rearrangement uses TRBV27 and TRBJ2-7, with TRBD1 identical over 7 bases. Germline V gives CDR1 MNHEY, CDR2 SMNVEV (reference sequence). The CDR3 is 14 amino acids. V lost 5 bases, J lost 0 bases, and 4 bases stayed unmatched. The CDR3 spells CASSGQESSYEQYF. In DNA form, the CDR3 reads TGTGCCAGCAGTGGACAGGAGAGCTCCTACGAGCAGTACTTC.

The V and J genes are TRBV4-2 and TRBJ2-2, with 9 bases matching TRBD1. The germline CDR1 and CDR2 sequences are LGHNA and YNFKEQ. The CDR3 consists of 16 residues. J gave up 8 bases and V 6 bases, and 13 bases lay outside the gene matches. CDR3 coding DNA: TGTGCCAGCAGTCGCTCCCCGGACAGGGGAGCTGGGGAGCTGTTTTTT. As protein: CASSRSPDRGAGELFF.

The chain links TRBV14 to TRBJ2-1; 13 nucleotides match TRBD2. V gave up 4 bases and J gave up 1 base; unmatched junction bases: 7. The CDR3 extends over 18 amino acids. Germline V lookup: CDR1 SGHDN, CDR2 FVKESK. The CDR3 spells CASSRRLAGGPSYNEQFF. DNA of the CDR3: TGTGCCAGCAGCCGTAGACTAGCGGGGGGCCCATCCTACAATGAGCAGTTCTTC.

V and J are TRBV7-8 and TRBJ1-2; TRBD1 is a possible D gene (6 bases). Trimming left V 2 bases short and J 6 bases short, with 13 bases between. The CDR3 has 14 amino acids. Germline loops: CDR1 SGHVS, CDR2 FQNEAQ. CDR3 protein: CASSLNLQGNGYTF. The CDR3 coding sequence is TGTGCCAGCAGCTTAAATCTGCAGGGGAATGGCTACACCTTC.

The chain has TRBV19 and TRBJ2-7, with 8 bases matching TRBD1. V shed 2 bases, J shed 1 base, and the junction held 1 base outside the gene matches. CDR3 length equals 14 residues. Germline V gene sequence: CDR1 LNHDA, CDR2 SQIVND (reference sequence). The CDR3 here is CASSITGGSYEQYF. The CDR3 coding sequence is TGTGCCAGTAGTATAACAGGGGGATCCTACGAGCAGTACTTC. Looking up the rest from reference TRBV19 and TRBJ2-7 gives the full variable domain: DGGITQSPKYLFRKEGQNVTLSCEQNLNHDAMYWYRQDPGQGLRLIYYSQIVNDFQKGDIAEGYSVSREKKESFPLTVTSAQKNPTAFYLCASSITGGSYEQYFGPGTRLTVT.

The J gene is TRBJ2-7, the V gene TRBV5-6; D might be TRBD1 (6 bases). Trimming removed 0 bases from V and 5 bases from J, with 18 bases in between. Per germline, CDR1 SGHDT and CDR2 YYEEEE. The CDR3 covers 16 residues. CDR3 sequence (DNA): TGTGCCAGCAGCTTGGCCTGGGGGCGGAGTACCCACGAGCAGTACTTC. Translation: CASSLAWGRSTHEQYF.

The chain joins TRBV18 to TRBJ2-1; 10 bases line up with TRBD2. CDR3 size: 15 residues. After removal of 3 bases from V and 4 bases from J, the junction contained 3 bases not matched to a gene. Germline V lookup: CDR1 KGHSH, CDR2 LQKENI. DNA for the CDR3: TGTGCCAGCTCACCTGGACTAGCGGATTACAATGAGCAGTTCTTC. Translation: CASSPGLADYNEQFF.

This chain joins TRBV10-3 and TRBJ1-2; 9 bases line up with TRBD1. V shed 3 bases and J 2 bases; nucleotides not matched to a gene: 1. Germline-derived CDR1 and CDR2 are ENHRY and SYGVKD. The CDR3 has 14 amino acids. The CDR3 sequence: CAISEGTGNYGYTF. In nucleotides, the CDR3 is TGTGCCATCAGTGAAGGGACAGGGAACTATGGCTACACCTTC.

This clone was observed a few times. The V call is TRBV4-1, the J call TRBJ1-2; 8 bases fit TRBD1. The ends lost 4 bases at V and 2 bases at J; junction bases unmatched: 9. CDR3 length equals 16 residues. Germline CDR1 is MGHRA and CDR2 is YSYEKL. CDR3 loop: CASSPLGQGGNYGYTF. For the CDR3, the DNA is TGCGCCAGCAGCCCTCTCGGACAGGGAGGGAACTATGGCTACACCTTC.

V and J are TRBV6-5 and TRBJ1-1; TRBD1 agrees at 8 bases. The CDR3 is 15 residues long. Trimming removed 6 bases from V and 1 base from J; junction bases left unmatched: 7. The germline V gene encodes CDR1 MNHEY and CDR2 SVGAGI. This chain's CDR3 is CASSQDRGSNTEAFF. CDR3 DNA: TGTGCCAGCAGCCAAGACAGGGGCTCGAACACTGAAGCTTTCTTT.

V is TRBV10-3 and J is TRBJ1-1, with a tentative D call TRBD1 (5 bases). Germline-derived CDR1 and CDR2 are ENHRY and SYGVKD. This CDR3 is built from 12 residues. V dropped 5 bases and J dropped 3 bases, with 7 bases sitting between them. The CDR3 spells CAISPGYTEAFF. CDR3 nucleotide sequence: TGTGCCATCAGTCCAGGGTACACTGAAGCTTTCTTT.

This chain's CDR3 is CASSYYAGQGPYEQYF. The CDR3 DNA follows: TGCGCCAGCAGCTATTATGCGGGACAGGGTCCCTACGAGCAGTACTTC. This chain connects TRBV4-1 to TRBJ2-7, with 9 bases aligning to TRBD1. Germline CDR1 is MGHRA and CDR2 is YSYEKL. V was clipped by 5 bases and J by 2 bases; unmatched bases: 10. This CDR3 has 16 residues.

This chain joins TRBV6-1 and TRBJ1-2, with 9 nucleotides matching TRBD1. The CDR3 has 15 residues. CDR1 MNHNS and CDR2 SASEGT come from the germline V gene. Trimming at V came to 8 bases and at J to 4 bases, leaving 11 bases not matched to a gene. In DNA form, the CDR3 reads TGTGCCAGCTTCGACTTAGTGACAGGGGGCTATGGCTACACCTTC. This gives the protein CASFDLVTGGYGYTF.

V is TRBV7-2 and J is TRBJ1-1, with D possibly TRBD1 on 5 matching bases. Germline V gene sequence: CDR1 SGHTA, CDR2 FQGNSA. This CDR3 has 15 residues. Trimming shortened V by 2 bases and J by 5 bases, and 15 bases separated the two germline ends. The CDR3 protein is CASSLLAQGGTEAFF. The CDR3 DNA follows: TGTGCCAGCAGCTTACTAGCCCAGGGAGGGACTGAAGCTTTCTTT.

This clone was picked up one time. The chain uses TRBV29-1 and TRBJ1-1, with a possible D match to TRBD1 (6 bases). Germline-derived CDR1 and CDR2 are SQVTM and ANQGSEA. The CDR3 runs 15 residues. V dropped 3 bases and J dropped 1 base, with 15 bases sitting between them. CDR3 DNA: TGCAGCGTTGATCTCTGGGGGCAACGGAACACTGAAGCTTTCTTT. Its protein is CSVDLWGQRNTEAFF.

This clone was seen only once. The chain recombines TRBV5-6 with TRBJ1-4, with D unclear. The CDR3 contains 13 residues. Germline V CDR1 and CDR2: SGHDT, YYEEEE. V lost 1 base, J lost 6 bases, and 7 bases lay in between. The CDR3 coding sequence is TGTGCCAGCAGCTTGCCGGGAGATGAAAAACTGTTTTTT. It yields the protein CASSLPGDEKLFF.